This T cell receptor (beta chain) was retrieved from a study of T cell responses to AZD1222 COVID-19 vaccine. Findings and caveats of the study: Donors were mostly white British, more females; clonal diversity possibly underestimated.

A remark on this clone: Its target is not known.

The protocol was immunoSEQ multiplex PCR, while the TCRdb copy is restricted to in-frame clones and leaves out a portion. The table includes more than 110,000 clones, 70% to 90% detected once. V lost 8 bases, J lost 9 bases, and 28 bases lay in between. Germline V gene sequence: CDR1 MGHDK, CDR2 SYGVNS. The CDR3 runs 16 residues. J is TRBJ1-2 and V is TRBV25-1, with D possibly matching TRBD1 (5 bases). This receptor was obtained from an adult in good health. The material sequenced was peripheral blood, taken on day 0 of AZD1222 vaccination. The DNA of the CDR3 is TGTGCCAGCGGCAGGGACCGCGGGGCCGACGGGATGCGCTACACCTTC. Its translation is CASGRDRGADGMRYTF.